Listed here are 25 T cell receptor beta chains from one sample, sequenced in a study of T cell repertoires in cytomegalovirus infection. These TCRs are of unknown antigen specificity. TCRdb processed the reads anew with MiXCR; each CDR3 protein has one entry. The sample has 300,000 to 400,000 distinct CDR3 sequences, under 35% seen once. The source material was cultured PBMCs, sampled from culture after CMV antigen stimulation. All receptors derive from a human donor in good health (CMV status not recorded). Some clones in this sample may be carry-over from other donors' samples.

The chain combines TRBV5-1 with TRBJ1-1, with D possibly matching TRBD1 (5 bases). Per germline, CDR1 SGHRS and CDR2 YFSETQ. The CDR3 contains 14 residues. Trimming pared 7 bases from V and 1 base from J, leaving 14 bases between. The CDR3 bases are TGCGCCAGCGCGGCGGGACCGTCGAACACTGAAGCTTTCTTT. It translates to CASAAGPSNTEAFF. Supplemented by reference TRBV5-1 and TRBJ1-1, the full variable domain reads KAGVTQTPRYLIKTRGQQVTLSCSPISGHRSVSWYQQTPGQGLQFLFEYFSETQRNKGNFPGRFSGRQFSNSRSEMNVSTLELGDSALYLCASAAGPSNTEAFFGQGTRLTVV.

In its sample, this clonotype was seen a few times. The genes are TRBV12-3 or TRBV12-4 and TRBJ2-7; 8 bases align to TRBD1. J lost 2 bases, V lost 6 bases, and 6 bases had no gene match. The CDR3 extends over 14 amino acids. DNA for the CDR3: TGTGCCAGCAGCCAGGGGGCTTCCACCTACGAGCAGTACTTC. Translated: CASSQGASTYEQYF.

V is TRBV15 and J is TRBJ1-2; TRBD1 matches at 7 bases. J was trimmed by 10 bases and V by 1 base; bases with no gene match: 18. In germline, CDR1 is LNHNV, CDR2 YYDKDF (reference sequence). The CDR3 loop spans 17 amino acids. The CDR3 is CATSRGDRNHLDGSYTF. The CDR3 coding sequence is TGTGCCACCAGCAGAGGGGACAGAAATCACTTAGATGGCTCCTACACCTTC.

This clonotype appeared many times. V and J are TRBV6-1 and TRBJ2-7, with 8 bases fitting TRBD1. CDR3 length: 16 residues. CDR1 is MNHNS and CDR2 is SASEGT in the germline V gene. With V trimmed by 8 bases and J by 2 bases, 14 bases remained unmatched. This chain's CDR3 is CASLVISGGRAYEQYF. As DNA, the CDR3 is TGTGCCAGCCTAGTCATCTCAGGGGGCCGGGCCTACGAGCAGTACTTC.

There are a few counts of this clonotype. The chain is built from TRBV12-3 or TRBV12-4 and TRBJ2-2; TRBD2 matches 7 bases. V was clipped by 3 bases and J by 7 bases; unmatched bases: 8. The CDR3 is 15 amino acids. The CDR3 region has the DNA TGTGCCAGCAGTTTCGGCGGGAGAGATGTCGGGGAGCTGTTTTTT. Translated: CASSFGGRDVGELFF.

V and J are TRBV24-1 and TRBJ2-3; TRBD1 aligns across 11 bases. The CDR3 runs 15 residues. With V trimmed by 4 bases and J by 5 bases, 4 bases remained unmatched. Germline loops: CDR1 KGHDR, CDR2 SFDVKD. CDR3 amino acids: CATSEPGTGGDTQYF. The CDR3, as DNA: TGTGCCACCAGTGAACCCGGGACAGGGGGAGATACGCAGTATTTT.

This clonotype was observed a handful of times. The V call is TRBV6-5, the J call TRBJ1-2; D remains ambiguous. This CDR3 spans 11 amino acids. The V end was cut by 6 bases, the J end by 5 bases, with 7 bases between. Germline V CDR1 and CDR2: MNHEY, SVGAGI. CDR3 in amino acids: CASRTTYGYTF. Written as DNA, the CDR3 is TGTGCCAGCAGGACAACGTATGGCTACACCTTC.

This chain links TRBV19 with TRBJ2-7, with a possible D match to TRBD2 (6 bases). The germline V gene encodes CDR1 LNHDA and CDR2 SQIVND (reference sequence). The length of the CDR3 is 13 residues. Trimming left V 9 bases short and J 4 bases short, with 16 bases between. CDR3 in DNA: TGTGCCAGCTCGGGACTGGTGGGATACGAGCAGTACTTC. Translated: CASSGLVGYEQYF.

The rearrangement links TRBV7-2 to TRBJ1-5; D might be TRBD1 (6 bases). Germline V gene sequence: CDR1 SGHTA, CDR2 FQGNSA. V lost 3 bases, J lost 4 bases, and 7 bases lay in between. The CDR3 is made up of 13 amino acids. The CDR3 region has the DNA TGTGCCAGCAGCTTCGACAGGAATCAGCCCCAGCATTTT. Translating gives CASSFDRNQPQHF.

This clonotype was counted only a few times. The chain combines TRBV27 with TRBJ2-1; D perhaps matches TRBD2 (7 bases). V gave up 4 bases and J gave up 10 bases, with 14 bases separating them. The CDR3 is 13 amino acids. Germline assignment: CDR1 MNHEY and CDR2 SMNVEV (reference sequence). The CDR3 sequence: CASSWYGGGEQFF. The CDR3, as DNA: TGTGCCAGCAGTTGGTACGGCGGGGGCGAGCAGTTCTTC.

CDR3 bases: TGTGCCAGTAGTGGGGGGTGGGGCGATGAGCAGTTCTTC. Protein sequence: CASSGGWGDEQFF. V and J are TRBV19 and TRBJ2-1, with D possibly being TRBD2 (6 bases). The V gene's germline CDR1 is LNHDA and CDR2 SQIVND (reference sequence). The CDR3 has 13 amino acids. Trimming cost V 5 bases and J 8 bases, with 13 bases left between them. Together with reference TRBV19 and TRBJ2-1, the CDR3 gives the full variable domain: DGGITQSPKYLFRKEGQNVTLSCEQNLNHDAMYWYRQDPGQGLRLIYYSQIVNDFQKGDIAEGYSVSREKKESFPLTVTSAQKNPTAFYLCASSGGWGDEQFFGPGTRLTVL.

This clonotype was seen only a few times. The chain uses TRBV30 and TRBJ2-1, with 10 positions matching TRBD2. The V gene's germline CDR1 is GTSNPN and CDR2 SVGIG (reference sequence). The junction had 5 bases not matched to a gene; V was cut back by 0 bases and J by 3 bases. This CDR3 is 16 amino acids long. CDR3 region: CAWSVGTSGIYNEQFF. CDR3 coding DNA: TGTGCCTGGAGTGTAGGCACTAGCGGGATCTACAATGAGCAGTTCTTC.

This clonotype has just a few counts. V usage is TRBV28 and J usage is TRBJ2-1; D is perhaps TRBD2 (6 bases). The CDR3 runs to 18 residues. CDR1 MDHEN and CDR2 SYDVKM come from the germline V gene. V lost 2 bases and J 3 bases, leaving 20 bases between the germline ends. The CDR3 region has the DNA TGTGCCAGCAGTTTACTGGGGGACTTCCGTTCCTTCTACAATGAGCAGTTCTTC. Its protein is CASSLLGDFRSFYNEQFF.

Details on this clonotype: A read error may account for a junction end that differs from germline. The rearrangement uses TRBV5-3 and TRBJ2-5, with no clear D. TRBV5-3 is sorted into the ORF group, with uncertain function. The CDR3 is made up of 14 amino acids. The CDR3 DNA follows: TGTGCCAGCAGCTTCCGCTACAGAAAAGAGACCCAGTACTTC. Protein sequence: CASSFRYRKETQYF.

CDR3 nucleotide sequence: TGTGCCAGCAGCCAAGTGTCGTTCGGGCGCTCTGGAAACACCATATATTTT. Its protein product is CASSQVSFGRSGNTIYF. The chain joins TRBV14 to TRBJ1-3; D unclear. The germline V gene encodes CDR1 SGHDN and CDR2 FVKESK. The CDR3 loop spans 17 amino acids. With 1 base removed from V and 0 bases from J, the gap between germline ends came to 13 bases.

The V and J genes are TRBV7-9 and TRBJ2-1, with D unclear. Germline loops: CDR1 SEHNR, CDR2 FQNEAQ (reference sequence). V was cut by 2 bases and J by 8 bases, with 13 bases left in between. CDR3 size: 14 residues. The CDR3 sequence is CASSLLVSSDEQFF. CDR3 bases: TGTGCCAGCAGCTTATTGGTCTCGAGCGATGAGCAGTTCTTC.

In its sample, this clonotype was seen many times. The rearrangement links TRBV7-2 to TRBJ1-6; D possibly corresponds to TRBD1 (5 bases). Germline V gives CDR1 SGHTA, CDR2 FQGNSA. This CDR3 spans 13 amino acids. V lost 9 bases and J lost 9, with 15 bases in between. CDR3: CASRRAGGSPLHF. The CDR3 nucleotides are TGTGCCAGTCGTCGGGCGGGGGGTTCACCCCTCCACTTT.

Note on this clonotype: At one end the junction does not follow the germline gene, possibly because of a read error. The chain combines TRBV4-1 with TRBJ2-7; tentatively, D is TRBD2 (7 bases). Germline values: CDR1 MGHRA, CDR2 YSYEKL. The length of the CDR3 is 17 residues. CDR3 residues: CASSQGGTNLPGDEQYF. CDR3 coding DNA: TGTGCCAGCAGCCAAGGGGGGACTAACCTCCCTGGGGACGAGCAGTACTTC.

This clonotype was recorded a few times. V gene TRBV7-2 combines with J gene TRBJ1-2; the match to TRBD1 covers 7 bases. Trimming removed 2 bases from V and 7 bases from J; junction bases left unmatched: 4. The germline V gene has CDR1 SGHTA and CDR2 FQGNSA. The CDR3 is 13 residues long. The CDR3 sequence: CASSLNRGGGYTF. As DNA, the CDR3 is TGTGCCAGCAGCTTAAACAGGGGCGGTGGCTACACCTTC.

Only a few counts were recorded for this clonotype. The chain employs TRBV7-9 and TRBJ1-6, with D possibly being TRBD1 (6 bases). V was shortened by 6 bases and J by 0 bases, with 21 bases between the two germline ends. Germline loops: CDR1 SEHNR, CDR2 FQNEAQ (reference sequence). CDR3 length equals 19 residues. In DNA, the CDR3 is TGTGCCAGCAGTCTAGAGGGGGAGGGGCTGAGCTCCTATAATTCACCCCTCCACTTT. This encodes CASSLEGEGLSSYNSPLHF.

The CDR3 region is CASSETSSGRAFEQFF. The DNA for the CDR3 is TGCGCCAGCAGTGAGACTTCTAGCGGGAGGGCTTTTGAGCAGTTCTTC. This chain links TRBV10-2 with TRBJ2-1, with 12 bases fitting TRBD2. V lost 2 bases, J lost 9 bases, and 8 bases stayed unmatched. The germline V gene encodes CDR1 WSHSY and CDR2 SAAADI. This CDR3 region has 16 residues.

This clonotype has more than one count but fewer than ten. The rearrangement uses TRBV2 and TRBJ1-2; D call uncertain. CDR3 size: 11 residues. V lost 6 bases to trimming and J lost 6 bases, with 8 bases between them. CDR1 SNHLY and CDR2 FYNNEI come from the germline V gene. The CDR3 DNA sequence: TGTGCCAGCAGGTACAGTGATGGCTACACCTTC. Its translation is CASRYSDGYTF.

V gene TRBV19 combines with J gene TRBJ1-5; tentatively, D is TRBD1 (5 bases). V lost 4 bases, J lost 3 bases, and 10 bases lay in between. The CDR3 is made up of 14 amino acids. CDR1 is LNHDA and CDR2 is SQIVND in the germline V gene (reference sequence). CDR3: CASSSPGLNQPQHF. As DNA, the CDR3 is TGTGCCAGTAGTAGCCCGGGACTCAATCAGCCCCAGCATTTT.

The sample holds many counts of this clonotype. V and J are TRBV6-1 and TRBJ2-2; 13 bases line up with TRBD2. The CDR3 is 17 amino acids. V lost 6 bases and J lost 5; bases outside the gene matches: 9. The germline gives CDR1 MNHNS, CDR2 SASEGT. CDR3 residues: CASRNLWTSGRTGELFF. The CDR3, as DNA: TGTGCCAGCAGGAATTTATGGACTAGCGGGAGAACCGGGGAGCTGTTTTTT.

This clonotype was found many times. The V and J genes are TRBV3-1 and TRBJ1-1; a possible D gene is TRBD1 (6 bases). Germline V gene sequence: CDR1 LGHDT, CDR2 YNNKEL (reference sequence). Trimming left V 0 bases short and J 8 bases short, with 16 bases between. This CDR3 comprises 15 residues. The CDR3 DNA follows: TGTGCCAGCAGCCAAGATAATTTGGGCAGGGGAGAAGCTTTCTTT. Translation gives CASSQDNLGRGEAFF.